The 6 T cell receptor beta chains below come from one sample, sequenced in a study of metastatic and nonmetastatic thyroid tumors. Using MiXCR, TCRdb reanalyzed the PCR reads. This sample has more than 85,000 clones, with over 8.5% found just once. No patient had received any treatment before thyroid surgery. The sequenced sample was blood. Receptors were obtained from a female donor with papillary thyroid cancer or a benign thyroid nodule (not recorded which). Some clones in this sample may be carry-over from other donors' samples.

This clone occurred a few times. The genes are TRBV12-3 or TRBV12-4 and TRBJ1-2; 11 bases agree with TRBD1. Trimming cost V 3 bases and J 3 bases; bases outside gene matches: 3. This CDR3 has 15 residues. The DNA for the CDR3 is TGTGCCAGCAGTTTCGGACAGGGGGCGGACTATGGCTACACCTTC. Amino acids: CASSFGQGADYGYTF.

This clone was counted ten times or more. J is TRBJ2-3 and V is TRBV11-1, with TRBD2 as a possible D gene (7 bases). Germline values: CDR1 SGHAT, CDR2 FQDESV (reference sequence). The CDR3 totals 16 residues. The germline V and J ends were trimmed by 0 bases and 2 bases, with 12 bases remaining between them. The DNA for the CDR3 is TGTGCCAGCAGCTTAGCGCACGGGGGGCTCACAGATACGCAGTATTTT. The encoded protein is CASSLAHGGLTDTQYF.

This clone was counted ten times or more. This chain uses TRBV9 with TRBJ2-7; 7 positions agree with TRBD1. Germline CDR1 reads SGDLS; CDR2 reads YYNGEE. V lost 3 bases and J lost 5; bases outside the gene matches: 5. The CDR3 covers 13 residues. DNA of the CDR3: TGTGCCAGCAGCGAACAGGGGAAGAACGAGCAGTACTTC. Its translation is CASSEQGKNEQYF. Supplemented by reference TRBV9 and TRBJ2-7, the full variable domain reads DSGVTQTPKHLITATGQRVTLRCSPRSGDLSVYWYQQSLDQGLQFLIQYYNGEERAKGNILERFSAQQFPDLHSELNLSSLELGDSALYFCASSEQGKNEQYFGPGTRLTVT.

This clone was seen at least ten times. This chain connects TRBV30 to TRBJ2-3; D unresolved. Germline CDR1 GTSNPN, CDR2 SVGIG (reference sequence). The V end was cut by 2 bases, the J end by 0 bases, with 6 bases between. The CDR3 runs to 13 residues. The CDR3 bases are TGTGCCTGGAGTTTCCCTAGCACAGATACGCAGTATTTT. Its translation: CAWSFPSTDTQYF. Variable domain in full (rest from reference TRBV30 and TRBJ2-3): SQTIHQWPATLVQPVGSPLSLECTVEGTSNPNLYWYRQAAGRGLQLLFYSVGIGQISSEVPQNLSASRPQDRQFILSSKKLLLSDSGFYLCAWSFPSTDTQYFGPGTRLTVL.

At least ten counts were recorded for this clone. The chain joins TRBV19 to TRBJ2-7; D assignment may be TRBD1 or TRBD2 (6 bases each). The CDR3 extends over 13 amino acids. V gave up 5 bases and J gave up 7 bases, with 15 bases separating them. Germline CDR1 and CDR2: LNHDA and SQIVND (reference sequence). The CDR3 coding sequence is TGTGCCAGTAGTGTCGGGGGCGCCGGGGAGCAGTACTTC. Its protein product is CASSVGGAGEQYF.

This clone was seen repeatedly, ten times or more. The DNA for the CDR3 is TGTGCCAGCAGTGGGGGGGGGGGGGCAGATACGCAGTATTTT. Translation gives CASSGGGGADTQYF. The chain joins TRBV6-2 or TRBV6-3 to TRBJ2-3, with TRBD2 matching 7 bases. The germline gives CDR1 MNHEY, CDR2 SVGEGT. V gave up 5 bases and J gave up 4 bases; unmatched junction bases: 6. CDR3 length equals 14 residues.